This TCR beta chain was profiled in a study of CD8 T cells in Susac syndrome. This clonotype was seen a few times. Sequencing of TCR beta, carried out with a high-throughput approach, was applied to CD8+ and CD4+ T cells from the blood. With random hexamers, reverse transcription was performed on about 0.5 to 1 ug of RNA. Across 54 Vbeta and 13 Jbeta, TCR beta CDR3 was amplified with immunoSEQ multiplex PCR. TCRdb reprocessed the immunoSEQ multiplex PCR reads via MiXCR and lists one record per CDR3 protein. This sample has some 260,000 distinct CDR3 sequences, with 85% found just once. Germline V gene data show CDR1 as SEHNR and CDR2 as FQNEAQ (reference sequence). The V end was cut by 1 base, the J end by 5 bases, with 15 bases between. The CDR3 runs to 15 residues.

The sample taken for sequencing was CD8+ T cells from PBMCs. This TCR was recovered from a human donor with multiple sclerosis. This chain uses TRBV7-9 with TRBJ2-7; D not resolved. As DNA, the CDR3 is TGTGCCAGCAGCTTAGAGGCGGACCCTCCCCACGAGCAGTACTTC. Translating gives CASSLEADPPHEQYF.